Presented here are 26 T cell receptor beta chains from one specimen sequenced in a study of blood T cell repertoires in COVID-19. Only in-frame clones appear in the TCRdb table, and some are missing; sequencing was by immunoSEQ multiplex PCR. In the table there are about 68,000 clones, about 86% of which are singletons. Sequences were obtained from peripheral blood. All receptors come from a man aged 45-65 years with acute or convalescent COVID-19.

The rearrangement joins TRBV6-5 to TRBJ2-2; tentative D call: TRBD1 (5 bases). Per the germline V gene, CDR1 is MNHEY and CDR2 is SVGAGI. The CDR3 runs 13 residues. Trimming removed 2 bases from V and 5 bases from J, with 6 bases in between. The DNA for the CDR3 is TGTGCCAGCAGTTACAGGGGTACCGGGGAGCTGTTTTTT. Translated: CASSYRGTGELFF.

CDR3: CASSVYGGPQETQYF. The DNA of the CDR3 is TGTGCCAGCAGCGTTTACGGGGGGCCCCAAGAGACCCAGTACTTC. This chain uses TRBV9 with TRBJ2-5; D is possibly TRBD2 (7 bases). CDR3 size: 15 residues. V gave up 2 bases and J gave up 1 base, with 12 bases separating them. CDR1 is SGDLS, CDR2 YYNGEE, per germline.

The CDR3 DNA reads as TGTGCCAGCAGCGTTACAGGGAACACTGAAGCTTTCTTT. This codes for CASSVTGNTEAFF. The V and J genes are TRBV9 and TRBJ1-1; maybe TRBD1 (5 bases). This CDR3 has 13 amino acids. Germline-derived CDR1 and CDR2 are SGDLS and YYNGEE. V shed 2 bases and J shed 1 base, with 6 bases lying between them.

This rearrangement joins TRBV28 to TRBJ2-7; D is possibly TRBD1 (6 bases). The germline gives CDR1 MDHEN, CDR2 SYDVKM. Trimming stripped 4 bases from V and 3 bases from J, with 10 bases between. This CDR3 is built from 13 residues. The CDR3 here is CASSSGANYEQYF. The CDR3 DNA sequence: TGTGCCAGCAGTTCAGGGGCCAACTACGAGCAGTACTTC.

The CDR3 DNA reads TGTGCCAGCAGCCACTCTAGGGGCGAGCAGTACTTC. Its translation is CASSHSRGEQYF. The chain links TRBV3-1 (or the pseudogene TRBV3-2) to TRBJ2-7; D may be TRBD1 (5 bases). Between the trimmed V and J ends, which lost 3 bases and 6 bases, there was a span of 9 bases. Per germline, CDR1 LGHDT and CDR2 YNNKEL (reference sequence). CDR3 size: 12 residues.

The chain combines TRBV30 with TRBJ1-2; 8 positions agree with TRBD1. The germline gives CDR1 GTSNPN, CDR2 SVGIG (reference sequence). The junction had 9 bases not matched to a gene; V was cut back by 3 bases and J by 6 bases. This CDR3 contains 14 residues. The CDR3 DNA reads TGTGCCTGGAGCCTAGGACAGGGTGGACATGGCTACACCTTC. Protein: CAWSLGQGGHGYTF.

This rearrangement joins TRBV27 to TRBJ1-6, with a tentative D call TRBD1 (5 bases). The CDR3 consists of 15 residues. CDR1 and CDR2 (germline): MNHEY, SMNVEV (reference sequence). V shed 1 base and J shed 9 bases, with 13 bases lying between them. CDR3 nucleotides: TGTGCCAGCAGTTTATTGGGGACTCCGGGTTCACCCCTCCACTTT. Its translation is CASSLLGTPGSPLHF.

In DNA, the CDR3 is TGTGCCAGTGTAGACATCCTCGGTGGCAATCAGCCCCAGCATTTT. It yields the protein CASVDILGGNQPQHF. V and J are TRBV28 and TRBJ1-5, with D hard to call. V lost 9 bases and J lost 2, with 17 bases in between. CDR1 and CDR2 from the germline V gene are MDHEN and SYDVKM. The CDR3 consists of 15 residues.

The chain uses TRBV6-6 and TRBJ1-5, with 9 bases matching TRBD1. With 6 bases clipped from V and 6 bases from J, the junction kept 3 bases outside the gene matches. Germline values: CDR1 MNHNY, CDR2 SVGAGI (reference sequence). This CDR3 is 13 amino acids long. The CDR3 nucleotides read TGTGCCAGCAGCACAGGGGGCGGTCAGCCCCAGCATTTT. Its protein is CASSTGGGQPQHF.

V gene TRBV5-5 combines with J gene TRBJ2-1; TRBD1 might be the D (5 bases). The CDR3 runs to 16 residues. The ends were cut back, 4 bases at V and 4 bases at J, with 18 bases in the middle. Germline values: CDR1 SGHKS, CDR2 YYEKEE (reference sequence). This CDR3 reads CASSGAGKVLYNEQFF. In nucleotides, the CDR3 is TGTGCCAGCAGCGGGGCAGGAAAGGTCTTATACAATGAGCAGTTCTTC.

This chain uses TRBV28 with TRBJ2-6; the D gene is possibly TRBD2 (6 bases). V was pared by 2 bases and J by 4 bases, with 18 bases between. Per germline, CDR1 MDHEN and CDR2 SYDVKM. The CDR3 runs 18 residues. The CDR3 is CASSLLRGLGTGANVLTF. CDR3 sequence (DNA): TGTGCCAGCAGTTTACTCCGGGGGTTAGGGACCGGGGCCAACGTCCTGACTTTC.

This chain links TRBV30 with TRBJ1-1, with D hard to call. From germline, CDR1 is GTSNPN and CDR2 SVGIG (reference sequence). Trimming removed 3 bases at V and 0 bases at J, with 8 bases between. The CDR3 sequence is 13 residues long. CDR3 in amino acids: CAWRGTVNTEAFF. CDR3 sequence (DNA): TGTGCCTGGAGAGGCACAGTGAACACTGAAGCTTTCTTT. Using reference TRBV30 and TRBJ1-1 for the parts outside the CDR3, the full variable domain is SQTIHQWPATLVQPVGSPLSLECTVEGTSNPNLYWYRQAAGRGLQLLFYSVGIGQISSEVPQNLSASRPQDRQFILSSKKLLLSDSGFYLCAWRGTVNTEAFFGQGTRLTVV.

This clone was counted a single time. The chain couples TRBV7-3 to TRBJ1-2; D is undetermined. The CDR3 is 16 amino acids. CDR1 and CDR2 from the germline V gene are SGHTA and FQGTGA. V was trimmed by 6 bases and J by 2 bases, leaving 19 bases between them. The chain's CDR3 is CASSPGTGKANYGYTF. In DNA, the CDR3 is TGTGCCAGCAGTCCAGGAACTGGAAAGGCGAACTATGGCTACACCTTC.

The chain carries TRBV9 and TRBJ2-2, with TRBD2 matching over 7 bases. This CDR3 comprises 13 residues. J lost 6 bases, V lost 6 bases, and 5 bases had no gene match. Per the germline V gene, CDR1 is SGDLS and CDR2 is YYNGEE. Here the CDR3 reads CASTLLAAGELFF. The CDR3 coding sequence is TGTGCCAGCACCCTTCTAGCGGCCGGGGAGCTGTTTTTT.

The chain couples TRBV3-1 (or the pseudogene TRBV3-2) to TRBJ1-1; 7 nucleotides align to TRBD1. The length of the CDR3 is 13 residues. V lost 3 bases and J lost 8; bases outside the gene matches: 6. The V gene's germline CDR1 is LGHDT and CDR2 YNNKEL (reference sequence). The CDR3 is CASSQTGDREAFF. As DNA, the CDR3 is TGTGCCAGCAGCCAGACCGGGGACAGAGAAGCTTTCTTT.

V and J are TRBV10-3 and TRBJ1-1; TRBD1 agrees at 7 bases. J lost 2 bases, V lost 6 bases, and 9 bases had no gene match. CDR1 is ENHRY, CDR2 SYGVKD, per germline. The CDR3 covers 15 residues. CDR3 protein: CAIRGDSLRNTEAFF. As DNA, the CDR3 is TGTGCCATCAGGGGGGACAGTTTAAGAAACACTGAAGCTTTCTTT.

This chain links TRBV2 with TRBJ1-4; D is possibly TRBD1 (6 bases). CDR3 length equals 12 residues. V lost 4 bases and J lost 14, with 14 bases in between. Germline V gene data show CDR1 as SNHLY and CDR2 as FYNNEI. CDR3 region: CASSANRDQLFF. The CDR3 DNA sequence: TGTGCCAGCAGTGCTAACAGGGACCAGCTGTTTTTT.

This clone was observed a handful of times. V usage is TRBV6-5 and J usage is TRBJ1-2; 7 bases line up with TRBD1. Germline V gene lookup returns CDR1 MNHEY and CDR2 SVGAGI. V lost 5 bases, J lost 6 bases, and 6 bases stayed unmatched. CDR3 length: 13 amino acids. CDR3 loop: CASSRRQGHGYTF. DNA of the CDR3: TGTGCCAGCAGTCGAAGACAGGGCCATGGCTACACCTTC.

This chain links TRBV6-5 with TRBJ2-3, with 11 bases matching TRBD2. The germline gives CDR1 MNHEY, CDR2 SVGAGI. V lost 11 bases, J lost 6 bases, and 7 bases stayed unmatched. The CDR3 spans 13 residues. CDR3 sequence (DNA): TGTGCCGGAAGACTAGCGGGGATGGATACGCAGTATTTT. It translates to CAGRLAGMDTQYF.

The rearrangement links TRBV4-2 to TRBJ2-1; TRBD2 matches 10 bases. The CDR3 has 20 amino acids. Germline V gene sequence: CDR1 LGHNA, CDR2 YNFKEQ. The V gene end was trimmed by 4 bases and the J gene end by 0 bases; junction bases not matched to a gene: 15. CDR3 sequence (DNA): TGTGCCAGCAGCCCGCTACAACCGAGGACTAGCGGTCCCTCCTACAATGAGCAGTTCTTC. Protein: CASSPLQPRTSGPSYNEQFF.

The chain has TRBV28 and TRBJ1-1, with 9 positions matching TRBD1. The CDR3 sequence is 13 residues long. The V gene's germline CDR1 is MDHEN and CDR2 SYDVKM. Trimming removed 6 bases from V and 6 bases from J; junction bases left unmatched: 5. The CDR3 DNA reads TGTGCCAGCAGGTGGACAGGGGTCGCTGAAGCTTTCTTT. Protein product: CASRWTGVAEAFF.

This chain connects TRBV5-1 to TRBJ1-1; 7 positions match TRBD1. The CDR3 totals 16 residues. The V gene end was trimmed by 4 bases and the J gene end by 4 bases; junction bases not matched to a gene: 13. Germline-derived CDR1 and CDR2 are SGHRS and YFSETQ. CDR3 in amino acids: CASSATTGAGGTEAFF. CDR3 DNA: TGCGCCAGCAGCGCCACCACAGGGGCCGGCGGCACTGAAGCTTTCTTT.

J is TRBJ2-2 and V is TRBV6-5, with TRBD1 identical over 8 bases. The V gene's germline CDR1 is MNHEY and CDR2 SVGAGI. There are 14 residues in the CDR3. The V segment lost 6 bases and the J segment 5 bases; nucleotides outside the gene matches: 5. CDR3 DNA: TGTGCCAGCAGACCGGACAGGGTGACCGGGGAGCTGTTTTTT. Amino acid sequence: CASRPDRVTGELFF.

The V and J genes are TRBV3-1 (or the pseudogene TRBV3-2) and TRBJ2-1; D is perhaps TRBD1 (5 bases). Per germline, CDR1 LGHDT and CDR2 YNNKEL (reference sequence). V was shortened by 1 base and J by 8 bases, with 12 bases between the two germline ends. CDR3 length: 14 residues. The CDR3 DNA reads as TGTGCCAGCAGCCAAGCCCCAGGGCGCGATGAGCAGTTCTTC. Translated, it gives CASSQAPGRDEQFF.

The gene calls are TRBV7-9 and TRBJ2-5, with D perhaps matching TRBD2 (5 bases). The CDR3 extends over 12 amino acids. The germline CDR1 and CDR2 sequences are SEHNR and FQNEAQ (reference sequence). Trimming cost V 7 bases and J 5 bases, with 11 bases left between them. In nucleotides, the CDR3 is TGTGCCAGCAAACTGGGCGGGGAGACCCAGTACTTC. This sequence encodes CASKLGGETQYF.

The chain is built from TRBV6-5 and TRBJ2-2; a weak D match, TRBD2 (6 bases). CDR1 is MNHEY and CDR2 is SVGAGI in the germline V gene. The germline V and J ends were trimmed by 7 bases and 3 bases, with 15 bases remaining between them. The CDR3 spans 15 residues. The CDR3 loop reads CASKERDSYTGELFF. The DNA for the CDR3 is TGTGCCAGCAAAGAAAGGGACTCTTACACCGGGGAGCTGTTTTTT.